Detailed here is one TCR beta chain. Its antigen remains unidentified. These data are taken from a study of cytomegalovirus exposure and HLA in healthy donors. Study observations and caveats: The classifier was said to identify cytomegalovirus status with high specificity and sensitivity. Immune exposure information comprised only CMV serostatus.

60 Vbeta and 13 Jbeta primers were used in PCR. TCRdb's copy holds only in-frame clones and misses some; the assay was immunoSEQ multiplex PCR. Among over 150,000 clones listed, approximately 75% were seen once. Donors in the study were healthy people who gave bone marrow. Likely unrecorded immune exposures existed in these nominally healthy donors. Germline V CDR1 and CDR2: MNHNS, SASEGT. The V and J ends lost 7 bases and 0 bases respectively, with 12 bases between them. The CDR3 covers 14 residues. The sequenced sample consisted of PBMCs. This clonotype originated in a man aged 45-65 years in good health and CMV-seropositive. This chain links TRBV6-1 with TRBJ1-1, with D maybe TRBD1 (5 bases). The CDR3 loop is CASTPGLMNTEAFF. The CDR3 bases are TGTGCCAGCACGCCGGGACTGATGAACACTGAAGCTTTCTTT.